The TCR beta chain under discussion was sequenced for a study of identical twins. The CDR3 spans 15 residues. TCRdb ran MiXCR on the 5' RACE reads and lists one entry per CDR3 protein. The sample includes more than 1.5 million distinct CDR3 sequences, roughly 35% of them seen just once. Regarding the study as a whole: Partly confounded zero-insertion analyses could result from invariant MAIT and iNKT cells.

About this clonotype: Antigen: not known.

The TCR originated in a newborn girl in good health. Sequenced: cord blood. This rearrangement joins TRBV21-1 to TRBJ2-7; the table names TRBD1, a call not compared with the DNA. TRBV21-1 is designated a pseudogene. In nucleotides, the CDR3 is TGTGCCAGCACCATAGGGGGGACAGAGGCCTACGAGCAGTACTTC. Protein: CASTIGGTEAYEQYF.